This TCR beta chain came from a study of cytomegalovirus exposure and HLA in healthy donors. Study-wide context: The roughly 100 million unique TCR beta sequences, from approximately 170 million T cells, were found by an earlier analysis. Among the roughly 430 genotyped donors, over 70% were placed in the Caucasian-associated ancestry cluster. Study results and limitations: It has been reported that TCR beta sequences accurately predicted the HLA-A and HLA-B alleles of most subjects. V- and J-gene trimming of TCR beta was linked (in a later analysis) to a missense DCLRE1C variant.

The PCR had 60 Vbeta and 13 Jbeta primers. Using immunoSEQ multiplex PCR, the repertoire was profiled, and TCRdb retains in-frame clones only, with some absent. The table lists roughly 150,000 clones, around 86% of them singletons. The CDR3 is made up of 14 amino acids. Between the trimmed V and J ends, which lost 0 bases and 1 base, there was a span of 7 bases. Germline V gives CDR1 SGHNT, CDR2 YYREEE (reference sequence). On this clone: No antigen is known for it.

Sequencing was performed on PBMCs. The chain joins TRBV5-4 to TRBJ1-1; D uncertain. The TCR was taken from a male donor in good health and CMV-seronegative. In DNA, the CDR3 is TGTGCCAGCAGCTTGGATTACGGGAACACTGAAGCTTTCTTT. Translating gives CASSLDYGNTEAFF.